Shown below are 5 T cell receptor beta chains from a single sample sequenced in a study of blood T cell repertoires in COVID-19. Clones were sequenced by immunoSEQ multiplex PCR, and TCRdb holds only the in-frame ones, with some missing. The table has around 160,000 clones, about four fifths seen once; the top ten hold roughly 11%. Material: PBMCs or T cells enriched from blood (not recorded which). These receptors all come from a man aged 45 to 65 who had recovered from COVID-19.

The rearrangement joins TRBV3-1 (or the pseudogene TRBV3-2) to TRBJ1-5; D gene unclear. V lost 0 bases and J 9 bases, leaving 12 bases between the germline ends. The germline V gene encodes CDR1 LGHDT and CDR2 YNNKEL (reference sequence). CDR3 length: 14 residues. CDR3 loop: CASSQEGRPGPQHF. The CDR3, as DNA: TGTGCCAGCAGCCAAGAGGGTCGTCCGGGGCCCCAGCATTTT.

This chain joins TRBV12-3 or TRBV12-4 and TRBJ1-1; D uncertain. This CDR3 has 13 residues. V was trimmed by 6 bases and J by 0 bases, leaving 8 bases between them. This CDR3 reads CASRMRVNTEAFF. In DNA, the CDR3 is TGTGCCAGCAGGATGAGGGTGAACACTGAAGCTTTCTTT.

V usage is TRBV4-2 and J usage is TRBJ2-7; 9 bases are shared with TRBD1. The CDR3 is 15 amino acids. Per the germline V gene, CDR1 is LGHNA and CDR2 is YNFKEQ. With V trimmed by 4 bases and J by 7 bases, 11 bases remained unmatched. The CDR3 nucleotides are TGTGCCAGCAGCCGTTCCGGGACAGGGAGAGAAGAGCAGTACTTC. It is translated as CASSRSGTGREEQYF.

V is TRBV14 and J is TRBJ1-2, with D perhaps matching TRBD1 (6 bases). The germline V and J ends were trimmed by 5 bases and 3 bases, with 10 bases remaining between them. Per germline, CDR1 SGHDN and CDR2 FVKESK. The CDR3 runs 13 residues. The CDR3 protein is CASSADSYYGYTF. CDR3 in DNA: TGTGCCAGCAGCGCGGACAGCTACTATGGCTACACCTTC. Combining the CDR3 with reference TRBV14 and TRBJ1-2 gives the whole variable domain EAGVTQFPSHSVIEKGQTVTLRCDPISGHDNLYWYRRVMGKEIKFLLHFVKESKQDESGMPNNRFLAERTGGTYSTLKVQPAELEDSGVYFCASSADSYYGYTFGSGTRLTVV.

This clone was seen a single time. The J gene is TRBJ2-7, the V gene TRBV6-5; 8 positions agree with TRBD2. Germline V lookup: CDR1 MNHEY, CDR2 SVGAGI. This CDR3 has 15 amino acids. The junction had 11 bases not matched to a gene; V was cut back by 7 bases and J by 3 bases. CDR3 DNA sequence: TGTGCCAGCAACCCTCGGGGACTAGGAGGCTACGAGCAGTACTTC. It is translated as CASNPRGLGGYEQYF.